This record concerns one TCR beta chain sequence. This sample was taken from a study of blood T cell repertoires in COVID-19. About the study: The cDNA or gDNA used as material had been derived from T cells, B-cell-depleted T cells, or PBMCs.

Participants had their cohort set by participant-reported clinical history. Trimming at V came to 2 bases and at J to 0 bases, leaving 2 bases not matched to a gene. CDR1 is SGHDT, CDR2 YYEEEE, per germline. The CDR3 is made up of 16 amino acids. Data came from immunoSEQ multiplex PCR; TCRdb stores just in-frame clones and leaves some out. The profile shows 250,000 to 400,000 clones, about nine tenths of them singletons. The sequence was obtained from a man between 60 and 75 years old who had recovered from COVID-19. Sequenced: PBMCs or T cells enriched from blood (not recorded which). The rearrangement uses TRBV5-6 and TRBJ2-3; TRBD2 matches 11 bases. The CDR3: CASSLRTSGSTDTQYF. In DNA form, the CDR3 reads TGTGCCAGCAGCTTAAGGACTAGCGGGAGCACAGATACGCAGTATTTT.